This T cell receptor beta chain was found in a study of cytomegalovirus exposure and HLA in healthy donors. The J segment lost 7 bases and the V segment lost 6 bases, leaving 11 bases of the junction unmatched. Germline CDR1 reads SNHLY; CDR2 reads FYNNEI. This CDR3 contains 16 residues. The PCR ran on 60 Vbeta and 13 Jbeta primers. Produced via immunoSEQ multiplex PCR; TCRdb's table is partial and in-frame only. The table includes some 120,000 clones, 80% detected once. This chain connects TRBV2 to TRBJ1-5, with 11 bases lining up with TRBD1. The TCR comes from a man aged 30 to 39 in good health and CMV-seropositive. Sequencing was performed on PBMCs. CDR3 sequence: CASSPRTGGGGQPQHF. DNA of the CDR3: TGTGCCAGCAGCCCCAGGACAGGGGGCGGCGGCCAGCCCCAGCATTTT.